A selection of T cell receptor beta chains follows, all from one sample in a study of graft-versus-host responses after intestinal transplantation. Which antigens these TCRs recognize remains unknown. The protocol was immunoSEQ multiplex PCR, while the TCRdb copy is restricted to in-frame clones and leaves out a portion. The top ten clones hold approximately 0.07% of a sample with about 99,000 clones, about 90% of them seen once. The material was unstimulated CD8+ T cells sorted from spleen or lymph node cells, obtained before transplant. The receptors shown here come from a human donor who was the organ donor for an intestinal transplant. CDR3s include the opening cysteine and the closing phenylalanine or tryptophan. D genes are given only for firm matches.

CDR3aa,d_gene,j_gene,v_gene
CASTPGKPGELFF,.,TRBJ2-2,TRBV6-1
CASSYRQGGGEKLFF,TRBD1,TRBJ1-4,TRBV13
CATSGEGDGNTIYF,.,TRBJ1-3,TRBV15
CAWSVWAGHDEQYF,.,TRBJ2-7,TRBV30
CASSLVLGTGELFF,.,TRBJ2-2,TRBV5-6
CASSESRGGQQFF,TRBD2,TRBJ2-1,TRBV10-1
CASSGQGSSYEQYF,TRBD1,TRBJ2-7,TRBV2
CASSQEPSGGANEQFF,TRBD2,TRBJ2-1,TRBV4-1
CASSLEGTVQFF,.,TRBJ2-1,TRBV5-4
CASSVGQSSGNTIYF,.,TRBJ1-3,TRBV9
CASSPTVDSGNTIYF,.,TRBJ1-3,TRBV5-1
CATSREGDRVSSYEQYF,TRBD1,TRBJ2-7,TRBV15
CASSIRGSGNTIYF,.,TRBJ1-3,TRBV19
CASSSPGYGYTF,.,TRBJ1-2,TRBV5-6
CASSCRLAGGSGYF,.,TRBJ2-5,TRBV12-1
CASSQETGVVYEQYF,TRBD1,TRBJ2-7,TRBV14
CASSQMNTGELFF,.,TRBJ2-2,TRBV27
CATSKGVADTQYF,.,TRBJ2-3,TRBV15
CASSLAGWTGSGNTIYF,TRBD1,TRBJ1-3,TRBV5-1
CASFSTTTGGRTYNEQFF,TRBD1,TRBJ2-1,TRBV19
CASSYTDRGYSYEQYF,TRBD1,TRBJ2-7,TRBV7-9
CASSQDSESLYEQYF,.,TRBJ2-7,TRBV4-2
CASSVPKNTEAFF,.,TRBJ1-1,TRBV9
CASSPTGASYNSPLHF,TRBD1,TRBJ1-6,TRBV5-8
CASSFFSGGPNNEQFF,.,TRBJ2-1,TRBV27
CASGSASGYNEQFF,.,TRBJ2-1,TRBV28
CASRETGENTEAFF,TRBD1,TRBJ1-1,TRBV6-5
CASSLGPLSSSGGLRSYNEQFF,TRBD2,TRBJ2-1,TRBV5-1
CASSPGQGELFF,.,TRBJ2-2,TRBV27
CASIDSGQGRETQYF,TRBD1,TRBJ2-5,TRBV7-2
CASSDNWGGTGNTIYF,.,TRBJ1-3,TRBV13
CASSYSTDRQAFF,TRBD1,TRBJ1-1,TRBV6-5
CASSLSWLVGVDKTGELFF,.,TRBJ2-2,TRBV27
CASSIGSFVAGVETQYF,TRBD2,TRBJ2-5,TRBV19
CASSHYRTSDSYEQYF,TRBD2,TRBJ2-7,TRBV28
CASSEGTGYEQFF,TRBD1,TRBJ2-1,TRBV2
CAWREVTTEETQYF,.,TRBJ2-5,TRBV30
CASSYGTVPTNEKLFF,TRBD1,TRBJ1-4,TRBV11-2
CASSLGGGMGDTQYF,TRBD2,TRBJ2-3,TRBV27
CASSQAGQRAEAFF,.,TRBJ1-1,TRBV4-1
CASRPGLAAAPYEQYF,TRBD2,TRBJ2-7,TRBV28
CASSEGLAAPYEQYF,TRBD2,TRBJ2-7,TRBV6-1
CASTHLQGPLNQPQHF,TRBD1,TRBJ1-5,TRBV10-1
CASSFRDRGLYTEAFF,TRBD1,TRBJ1-1,TRBV28
CASSLKDRGSPDTQYF,TRBD1,TRBJ2-3,TRBV5-1